Listed below are T cell receptor beta chains from one sample, sequenced in a study of blood T cell repertoires in COVID-19. Produced via immunoSEQ multiplex PCR; TCRdb's table is partial and in-frame only. The sample shows tens of thousands of clones, under 80% of them seen only once. Sequenced material: peripheral blood. Receptors originate from a human donor in a cohort sampled during active COVID-19. Each CDR3 is given with its conserved first and last residue. The D gene is left open where the match is weak. Clone size is not always given. Where it is, it says once, few, many or a class for expanded clones.

abundance: -
d_gene: TRBD2
v_gene: TRBV15
j_gene: TRBJ2-7
CDR3aa: CATSTTSGVYEQYF
CDR3nt: TGTGCCACCAGCACCACTAGCGGGGTGTACGAGCAGTACTTC

abundance: -
d_gene: -
v_gene: TRBV28
j_gene: TRBJ1-1
CDR3aa: CARSGGGGEIFF
CDR3nt: TGTGCCAGGTCCGGGGGGGGTGGAGAGATTTTCTTT

abundance: -
d_gene: TRBD1
v_gene: TRBV9
j_gene: TRBJ1-1
CDR3aa: CASSESGTGGTEAFF
CDR3nt: TGTGCCAGCAGTGAAAGTGGGACAGGGGGCACTGAAGCTTTCTTT

abundance: -
d_gene: -
v_gene: TRBV6-2/TRBV6-3
j_gene: TRBJ2-2
CDR3aa: CASSYAGSNTGELFF
CDR3nt: TGTGCCAGCAGTTATGCGGGGTCGAACACCGGGGAGCTGTTTTTT

abundance: once
d_gene: -
v_gene: TRBV7-9
j_gene: TRBJ2-7
CDR3aa: CASSLGDRLSSYEQYF
CDR3nt: TGTGCCAGCAGCTTAGGTGACAGGCTGAGCTCCTACGAGCAGTACTTC

abundance: -
d_gene: TRBD1
v_gene: TRBV9
j_gene: TRBJ1-2
CDR3aa: CASSAQGAPVYGYTF
CDR3nt: TGTGCCAGCAGCGCACAGGGGGCGCCGGTCTATGGCTACACCTTC

abundance: -
d_gene: TRBD2
v_gene: TRBV6-1
j_gene: TRBJ2-3
CDR3aa: CASSEGGRATDTQYF
CDR3nt: TGTGCCAGCAGTGAAGGCGGGAGGGCCACAGATACGCAGTATTTT

abundance: -
d_gene: -
v_gene: TRBV20-1
j_gene: TRBJ1-2
CDR3aa: CSASSEGLGGYTF
CDR3nt: TGCAGTGCTAGTAGCGAAGGCCTCGGTGGCTACACCTTC

abundance: -
d_gene: TRBD1
v_gene: TRBV4-1
j_gene: TRBJ1-1
CDR3aa: CASSHPTSRTGTENTEAFF
CDR3nt: TGCGCCAGCAGCCACCCTACTTCCAGGACAGGAACAGAGAACACTGAAGCTTTCTTT

abundance: -
d_gene: TRBD2
v_gene: TRBV6-2/TRBV6-3
j_gene: TRBJ2-1
CDR3aa: CASSPMGLAAYNEQFF
CDR3nt: TGTGCCAGCAGCCCGATGGGACTAGCAGCTTACAATGAGCAGTTCTTC

abundance: -
d_gene: -
v_gene: TRBV5-8
j_gene: TRBJ2-7
CDR3aa: CASSLEGYEGSYEQYF
CDR3nt: TGTGCCAGCAGCTTGGAAGGGTATGAGGGCTCCTACGAGCAGTACTTC

abundance: -
d_gene: -
v_gene: TRBV15
j_gene: TRBJ2-7
CDR3aa: CATSRVKEVAWEQYF
CDR3nt: TGTGCCACCAGCAGAGTGAAGGAGGTAGCCTGGGAGCAGTACTTC

abundance: -
d_gene: TRBD1
v_gene: TRBV5-1
j_gene: TRBJ2-7
CDR3aa: CASSTGTGGHYEQYF
CDR3nt: TGCGCCAGCAGCACCGGGACAGGGGGTCACTACGAGCAGTACTTC

abundance: -
d_gene: TRBD2
v_gene: TRBV27
j_gene: TRBJ2-1
CDR3aa: CASSLRSSGSYNEQFF
CDR3nt: TGTGCCAGCAGTTTGCGTTCCAGCGGGAGCTACAATGAGCAGTTCTTC

abundance: -
d_gene: -
v_gene: TRBV5-1
j_gene: TRBJ2-5
CDR3aa: CASSSRRERETQYF
CDR3nt: TGCGCCAGCAGCTCAAGGCGGGAACGAGAGACCCAGTACTTC

abundance: once
d_gene: -
v_gene: TRBV27
j_gene: TRBJ1-1
CDR3aa: CASSPLTVNTEAFF
CDR3nt: TGTGCCAGCTCCCCCCTGACAGTTAACACTGAAGCTTTCTTT

abundance: -
d_gene: TRBD1
v_gene: TRBV12-3/TRBV12-4
j_gene: TRBJ1-2
CDR3aa: CASSPGTGAGYTF
CDR3nt: TGTGCCAGCAGTCCCGGGACAGGGGCTGGCTACACCTTC

abundance: -
d_gene: TRBD1
v_gene: TRBV24-1
j_gene: TRBJ2-1
CDR3aa: CATSDFGQGVNEQFF
CDR3nt: TGTGCCACCAGTGATTTTGGACAGGGGGTCAATGAGCAGTTCTTC

abundance: -
d_gene: TRBD1
v_gene: TRBV29-1
j_gene: TRBJ1-5
CDR3aa: CSVDAGGGQPQHF
CDR3nt: TGCAGCGTTGATGCAGGGGGCGGTCAGCCCCAGCATTTT

abundance: few
d_gene: TRBD2
v_gene: TRBV3-1/TRBV3-2
j_gene: TRBJ2-7
CDR3aa: CASSQAGTSTYEQYF
CDR3nt: TGTGCCAGCAGCCAAGCCGGGACTAGCACCTACGAGCAGTACTTC

abundance: -
d_gene: TRBD1
v_gene: TRBV19
j_gene: TRBJ2-7
CDR3aa: CASSPGQPYEQYF
CDR3nt: TGTGCCAGTAGCCCGGGACAGCCCTACGAGCAGTACTTC

abundance: many
d_gene: -
v_gene: TRBV11-2
j_gene: TRBJ2-2
CDR3aa: CASSNRDSYTGELFF
CDR3nt: TGTGCCAGCAGCAACCGGGACTCCTACACCGGGGAGCTGTTTTTT

abundance: -
d_gene: TRBD2
v_gene: TRBV7-2
j_gene: TRBJ2-1
CDR3aa: CASSFGGGGPEQFF
CDR3nt: TGTGCCAGCAGCTTCGGTGGGGGAGGGCCTGAGCAGTTCTTC

abundance: -
d_gene: -
v_gene: TRBV11-2
j_gene: TRBJ2-1
CDR3aa: CASSLFRGSGEQFF
CDR3nt: TGTGCCAGCAGCTTATTTAGGGGGTCGGGTGAGCAGTTCTTC

abundance: -
d_gene: -
v_gene: TRBV10-2
j_gene: TRBJ2-5
CDR3aa: CASGLAGRETQYF
CDR3nt: TGCGCCAGCGGGCTAGCTGGGAGAGAGACCCAGTACTTC

abundance: -
d_gene: -
v_gene: TRBV4-3
j_gene: TRBJ2-1
CDR3aa: CASSQDGGYRDNEQFF
CDR3nt: TGCGCCAGCAGCCAAGATGGGGGCTACAGGGACAATGAGCAGTTCTTC

abundance: once
d_gene: -
v_gene: TRBV5-1
j_gene: TRBJ1-2
CDR3aa: CASSLDLWRYGYTF
CDR3nt: TGCGCCAGCAGCTTGGACCTATGGAGATACGGCTACACCTTC

abundance: -
d_gene: -
v_gene: TRBV5-5
j_gene: TRBJ2-7
CDR3aa: CASSFTRSEQYF
CDR3nt: TGTGCCAGCAGCTTCACACGGAGCGAGCAGTACTTC

abundance: -
d_gene: TRBD1
v_gene: TRBV15
j_gene: TRBJ2-7
CDR3aa: CATSRDIGGPYEQYF
CDR3nt: TGTGCCACCAGCAGAGATATAGGGGGCCCCTACGAGCAGTACTTC

abundance: -
d_gene: -
v_gene: TRBV10-3
j_gene: TRBJ2-7
CDR3aa: CAISELSQGYEQYF
CDR3nt: TGTGCCATCAGTGAGTTATCCCAGGGTTACGAGCAGTACTTC

abundance: -
d_gene: -
v_gene: TRBV6-2/TRBV6-3
j_gene: TRBJ1-6
CDR3aa: CASSLAEWSSYNSPLHF
CDR3nt: TGTGCCAGCAGTTTGGCAGAATGGAGCTCCTATAATTCACCCCTCCACTTT

abundance: -
d_gene: -
v_gene: TRBV11-3
j_gene: TRBJ1-2
CDR3aa: CASGRGSTDDGYTF
CDR3nt: TGTGCCAGCGGTCGAGGCAGCACGGATGATGGCTACACCTTC

abundance: many
d_gene: -
v_gene: TRBV6-5
j_gene: TRBJ1-3
CDR3aa: CASEDTSGNTIYF
CDR3nt: TGTGCCAGCGAGGACACTTCTGGAAACACCATATATTTT

abundance: -
d_gene: TRBD2
v_gene: TRBV19
j_gene: TRBJ2-1
CDR3aa: CASSIIGSSGDNEQFF
CDR3nt: TGTGCCAGTAGTATAATCGGATCTAGCGGTGACAATGAGCAGTTCTTC

abundance: -
d_gene: -
v_gene: TRBV30
j_gene: TRBJ1-1
CDR3aa: CAWMRGMNTEAFF
CDR3nt: TGTGCCTGGATGCGCGGTATGAACACTGAAGCTTTCTTT

abundance: -
d_gene: -
v_gene: TRBV6-5
j_gene: TRBJ2-2
CDR3aa: CASSPSTSPGELFF
CDR3nt: TGTGCCAGCAGTCCATCCACTAGTCCCGGGGAGCTGTTTTTT

abundance: -
d_gene: TRBD2
v_gene: TRBV4-2
j_gene: TRBJ2-1
CDR3aa: CASSPSGTSVYNEQFF
CDR3nt: TGTGCCAGCAGCCCCTCCGGGACTAGCGTATACAATGAGCAGTTCTTC

abundance: -
d_gene: -
v_gene: TRBV27
j_gene: TRBJ1-4
CDR3aa: CASSAGLWIANEKLFF
CDR3nt: TGTGCCAGCAGTGCGGGACTTTGGATAGCTAATGAAAAACTGTTTTTT

abundance: -
d_gene: -
v_gene: TRBV2
j_gene: TRBJ1-5
CDR3aa: CASSHSGLNQPQHF
CDR3nt: TGTGCCAGCAGCCACTCAGGGCTTAATCAGCCCCAGCATTTT